This TCR beta chain came from a study of shared clonotypes between healthy human individuals. Across the study: CD4 naive and memory got three plates each, CD8 naive two, CD8 memory one.

Healthy and HIV-negative, the adult donors had no recent acute infections or vaccinations. Generated by immunoSEQ multiplex PCR, the TCRdb table keeps only in-frame clones and is missing some. The sample has hundreds of thousands of clones, about 96% seen once. Sequencing was carried out using naive CD4+ T cells sorted from blood. Subset defined: CD45RA+ positively selected. The clonotype originates from a woman aged 25 to 39 in good health.

The CDR3 loop is CASSLEGQKYQETQYF. In DNA, the CDR3 is TGTGCCAGCAGCTTAGAGGGCCAGAAATACCAAGAGACCCAGTACTTC. The rearrangement joins TRBV7-8 to TRBJ2-5; D gene uncertain. The CDR3 runs to 16 residues. Trimming took 1 base from V and 0 from J, leaving 12 bases between them. The germline V gene has CDR1 SGHVS and CDR2 FQNEAQ.